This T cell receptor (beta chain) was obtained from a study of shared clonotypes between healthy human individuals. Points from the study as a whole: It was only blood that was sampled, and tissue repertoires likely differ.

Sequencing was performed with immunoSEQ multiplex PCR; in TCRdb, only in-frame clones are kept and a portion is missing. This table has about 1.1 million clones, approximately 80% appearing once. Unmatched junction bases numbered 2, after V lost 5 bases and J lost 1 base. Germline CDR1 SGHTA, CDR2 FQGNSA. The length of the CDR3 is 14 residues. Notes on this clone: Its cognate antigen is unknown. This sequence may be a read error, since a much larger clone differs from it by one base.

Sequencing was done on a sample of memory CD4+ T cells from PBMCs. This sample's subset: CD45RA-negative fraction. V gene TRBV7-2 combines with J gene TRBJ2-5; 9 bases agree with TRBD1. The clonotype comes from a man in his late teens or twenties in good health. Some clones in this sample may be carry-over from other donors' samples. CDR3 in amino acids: CASSPDRGQETQYF. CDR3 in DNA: TGTGCCAGCAGCCCGGACAGGGGCCAAGAGACCCAGTACTTC.